A single TCR beta chain is shown here with its context. cDNA synthesis used the whole RNA isolate, giving expressed TCRB sequences. The table came from immunoSEQ multiplex PCR; TCRdb's copy has only in-frame clones and leaves some out. In the table there are hundreds of thousands of clones, roughly 15% of which are singletons. The CDR3 has 13 residues. Trimming removed 0 bases at V and 4 bases at J, with 4 bases between. Germline V gene data show CDR1 as SGHNT and CDR2 as YENEEA. The sample is drawn from a study of beta chain features in type 1 diabetes. The sequenced sample consisted of central memory CD4+ T cells from blood. This clonotype originated in a young man in good health. The chain carries TRBV11-3 and TRBJ1-3; D unresolved. The CDR3 nucleotides read TGTGCCAGCAGCTTAGAAACCGGAAACACCATATATTTT. As protein: CASSLETGNTIYF.